Listed below are T cell receptor beta chains from one sample, sequenced in a study of T-cell reconstitution after alpha-beta-depleted transplantation in children. TCRdb used MiXCR to reprocess the PCR reads, holding one entry per CDR3 protein. The sample shows about 260,000 distinct CDR3 sequences, 9.5% to 13% of them seen only once. The specimen comprised peripheral blood, sampled 180 days after TCRalphabeta/CD19-depleted stem cell transplant. The source of these receptors is a male patient between 2 and 10 years old who had a stem cell transplant for chronic granulomatous disease, so the T cells may come from the graft donor. Each CDR3 is given with its conserved first and last residue. A D gene is named only where the DNA matches it firmly. Where a row states a size, it is once, few, many or the class of an expanded clone; other rows omit it.

14 TRBJ2-2 many NA TRBV29-1 CSVGTDLNTGELFF TGCAGCGTTGGGACGGACCTAAACACCGGGGAGCTGTTTTTT
14 TRBJ2-5 NA TRBD1 TRBV29-1 CSAQRGQLQETQYF TGCAGCGCCCAAAGGGGACAGCTCCAAGAGACCCAGTACTTC
16 TRBJ2-2 many TRBD2 TRBV9 CASSATTSGKTGELFF TGTGCCAGCAGCGCGACCACTAGCGGGAAAACCGGGGAGCTGTTTTTT
20 TRBJ2-1 many TRBD2 TRBV7-8 CASSLSVTSGSLGSYNEQFF TGTGCCAGCAGCTTAAGTGTAACTAGCGGGAGTCTGGGGTCCTACAATGAGCAGTTCTTC
16 TRBJ2-5 many TRBD2 TRBV24-1 CATSAGGLAAQETQYF TGTGCCACCAGTGCTGGGGGACTAGCGGCTCAAGAGACCCAGTACTTC
15 TRBJ1-5 many NA TRBV6-1 CASSKAGRSNQPQHF TGTGCCAGCAGTAAAGCAGGGCGTAGCAATCAGCCCCAGCATTTT
13 TRBJ2-1 many TRBD1 TRBV27 CASSLLRGYEQFF TGTGCCAGCAGTTTACTCAGGGGGTATGAGCAGTTCTTC
16 TRBJ1-4 many NA TRBV5-1 CASSLGGEGSNEKLFF TGCGCCAGCAGCTTGGGAGGTGAGGGGAGTAATGAAAAACTGTTTTTT
15 TRBJ2-7 many TRBD2 TRBV7-6 CASSATSGRAYEQYF TGTGCCAGCAGCGCGACTAGCGGGAGGGCCTACGAGCAGTACTTC
15 TRBJ2-1 many NA TRBV3-1 CASSAPGLPYNEQFF TGTGCCAGCAGCGCTCCGGGACTCCCCTACAATGAGCAGTTCTTC
13 TRBJ2-2 many TRBD2 TRBV7-3 CASRIAGTGELFF TGTGCCAGCAGAATAGCGGGAACCGGGGAGCTGTTTTTT
14 TRBJ2-3 many NA TRBV20-1 CSAKSSAGSDTQYF TGCAGTGCTAAGTCCTCGGCGGGGTCAGATACGCAGTATTTT
15 TRBJ2-7 few TRBD1 TRBV13 CASSPTLDRPPEQYF TGTGCCAGCAGCCCAACTCTGGACAGGCCCCCCGAGCAGTACTTC
15 TRBJ1-5 few NA TRBV25-1 CASSESTGNNQPQHF TGTGCCAGCAGTGAAAGTACAGGGAACAATCAGCCCCAGCATTTT